This TCR beta chain was found in a study of identical twins. Whole-study findings and limits: Within beta out-of-frame sequences, the excess sharing observed between twins was weaker. Model-predicted out-of-frame TCR alpha sharing fell below observed values in monozygotic twins. Compared with unrelated sharing, twin-shared out-of-frame alpha sequences had more low-probability sequences.

Trimming cost V 5 bases and J 10 bases; bases outside gene matches: 7. The CDR3 is made up of 14 amino acids. From germline, CDR1 is SGHRS and CDR2 YFSETQ. A word on this clonotype: The antigen is not known.

TCRdb reanalysed the 5' RACE reads using MiXCR and keeps one entry per CDR3 protein. The data hold 1.5 million or so distinct CDR3 sequences, with under 35% observed a single time. This receptor was obtained from a newborn girl in good health. The V and J genes are TRBV5-1 and TRBJ2-1, with 12 bases aligning to TRBD2. Sequencing was done on a sample of cord blood. CDR3: CASRQLAGGREQFF. CDR3 sequence (DNA): TGCGCCAGCAGGCAGCTAGCGGGGGGGCGGGAGCAGTTCTTC.